This record looks at one T cell receptor (beta chain) sequence and its context. The germline V gene has CDR1 LNHNV and CDR2 YYDKDF (reference sequence). There are 17 residues in the CDR3. The V end was cut by 0 bases, the J end by 0 bases, with 12 bases between. The sample is drawn from a study of T cell responses to AZD1222 COVID-19 vaccine. Using immunoSEQ multiplex PCR, the repertoire was profiled, and TCRdb retains in-frame clones only, with some absent. The sample includes 110,000 to 150,000 clones, around 90% seen only once; the top ten take about 2.7%. J is TRBJ1-3 and V is TRBV15; D is ambiguous. This sequence originates from an adult in good health. The material was peripheral blood, obtained on day 0 of AZD1222 vaccination. CDR3 amino acids: CATSRDRDLSSGNTIYF. CDR3 DNA: TGTGCCACCAGCAGAGATCGAGACCTATCCTCTGGAAACACCATATATTTT.